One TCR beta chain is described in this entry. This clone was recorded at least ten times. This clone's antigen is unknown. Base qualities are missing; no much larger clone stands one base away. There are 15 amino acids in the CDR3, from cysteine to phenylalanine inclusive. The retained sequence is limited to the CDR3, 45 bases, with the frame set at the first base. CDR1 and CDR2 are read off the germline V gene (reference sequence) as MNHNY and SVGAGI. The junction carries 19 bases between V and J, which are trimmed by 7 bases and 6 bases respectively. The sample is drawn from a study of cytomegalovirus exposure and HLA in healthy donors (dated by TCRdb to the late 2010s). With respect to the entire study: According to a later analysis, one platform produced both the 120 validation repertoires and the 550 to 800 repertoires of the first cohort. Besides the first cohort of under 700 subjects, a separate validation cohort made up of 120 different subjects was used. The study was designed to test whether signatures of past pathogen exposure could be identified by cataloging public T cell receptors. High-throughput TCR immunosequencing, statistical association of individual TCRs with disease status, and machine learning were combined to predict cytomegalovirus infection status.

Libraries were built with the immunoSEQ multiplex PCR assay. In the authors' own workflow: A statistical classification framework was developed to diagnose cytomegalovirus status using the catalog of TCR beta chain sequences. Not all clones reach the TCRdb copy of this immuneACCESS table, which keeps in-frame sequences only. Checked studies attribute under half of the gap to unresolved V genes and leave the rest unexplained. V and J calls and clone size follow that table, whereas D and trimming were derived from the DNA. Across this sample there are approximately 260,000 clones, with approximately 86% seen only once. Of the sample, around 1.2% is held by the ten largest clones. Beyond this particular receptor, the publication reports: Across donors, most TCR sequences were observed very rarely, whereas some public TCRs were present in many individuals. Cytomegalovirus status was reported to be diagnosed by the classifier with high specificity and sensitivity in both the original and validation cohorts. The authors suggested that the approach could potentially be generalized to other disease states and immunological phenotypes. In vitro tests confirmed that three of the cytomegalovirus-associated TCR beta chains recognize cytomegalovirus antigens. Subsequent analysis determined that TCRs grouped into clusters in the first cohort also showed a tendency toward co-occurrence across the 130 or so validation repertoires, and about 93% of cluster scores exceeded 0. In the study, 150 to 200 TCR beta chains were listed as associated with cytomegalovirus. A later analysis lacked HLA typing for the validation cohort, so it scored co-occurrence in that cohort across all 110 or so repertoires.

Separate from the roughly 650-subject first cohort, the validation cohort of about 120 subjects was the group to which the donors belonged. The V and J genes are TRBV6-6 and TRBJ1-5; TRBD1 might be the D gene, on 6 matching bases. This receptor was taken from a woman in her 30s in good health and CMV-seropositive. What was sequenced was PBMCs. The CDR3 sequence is CASIPTQGYAQPQHF. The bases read TGTGCCAGCATCCCCACACAGGGCTATGCTCAGCCCCAGCATTTT.